Reported below is one TCR beta chain. The antigen remains unidentified. This sample stems from a study of T cell responses to AZD1222 COVID-19 vaccine. General observations from the study: None of the repertoires were sampled until the peak T cell response had passed. Nearly half of spike-specific TCRs reportedly go after variant regions that carry no mutations. Donors were chiefly white British, with a greater number of females, and clonal diversity was perhaps underestimated.

From germline, CDR1 is SGHVS and CDR2 FQNEAQ. The trim removed 8 bases at V and 6 bases at J, leaving 9 bases unmatched. The CDR3 is made up of 14 amino acids. The table came from immunoSEQ multiplex PCR; TCRdb's copy has only in-frame clones and leaves some out. The sample carries some 140,000 clones, roughly 90% recorded once. This receptor was identified in an adult in good health. The material was peripheral blood, obtained on day 0 of MenACWY control vaccination. The rearrangement joins TRBV7-8 to TRBJ2-2, with 7 bases that match TRBD2. In DNA, the CDR3 is TGTGCCAGCGTCCTGGGAGGGGATGCCGGGGAGCTGTTTTTT. Residues: CASVLGGDAGELFF.